Listed below are T cell receptor beta chains from one sample, sequenced in a study of spatial heterogeneity in lung cancer. TCRdb analysed the 5' RACE reads with MiXCR anew, one entry per CDR3 protein. Of about 3,600 distinct CDR3 sequences in the sample, approximately 8.6% were seen once. Sequencing was performed on lung tumor tissue, taken at surgery. These receptors originate from a male donor with early-stage non-small cell lung cancer. The CDR3 runs from the conserved cysteine through the conserved F or W. A D gene is named only where the DNA matches it firmly. Size is omitted from some rows. Given values are once, few, many or a class for expanded clones.

few TRBD1 TRBJ1-3 TRBV7-2 CASSIDGTGDGNTIYF TGTGCCAGCAGCATAGACGGGACAGGGGATGGAAACACCATATATTTT
- - TRBJ1-2 TRBV29-1 CSVVAGLSYTF TGCAGCGTTGTCGCGGGGTTGAGCTACACCTTC
medium-sized - TRBJ1-6 TRBV7-3 CASSLGPLSSYNSPLHF TGTGCCAGCAGCCTAGGACCGCTTAGCTCCTATAATTCACCCCTCCACTTT
medium-sized - TRBJ2-5 TRBV20-1 CSGEGTETQYF TGCAGTGGGGAAGGGACAGAGACCCAGTACTTC
many - TRBJ2-3 TRBV7-8 CASSWDPSTDTQYF TGTGCCAGCAGCTGGGATCCTAGCACAGATACGCAGTATTTT
medium-sized TRBD1 TRBJ1-3 TRBV12-3/TRBV12-4 CASSRGGANRGDTIYF TGTGCCAGCAGCCGGGGGGGCGCTAACAGGGGTGACACCATATATTTT
medium-sized TRBD2 TRBJ2-1 TRBV2 CARQREPSYNEQFF TGTGCCAGACAGCGGGAGCCCTCCTACAATGAGCAGTTCTTC
many TRBD1 TRBJ1-1 TRBV10-3 CAPKARGQGEAFF TGTGCCCCAAAGGCCAGGGGGCAGGGTGAAGCTTTCTTT
medium-sized TRBD2 TRBJ2-3 TRBV6-2/TRBV6-3 CASGRTSGTADTQYF TGTGCCAGCGGACGGACTAGCGGGACGGCGGATACGCAGTATTTT
medium-sized TRBD1 TRBJ2-2 TRBV2 CATSTGAHTGELFF TGTGCCACATCGACAGGGGCGCACACCGGGGAGCTGTTTTTT
few - TRBJ2-3 TRBV7-9 CASGPGSTDTQYF TGTGCCAGCGGCCCCGGCAGCACAGATACGCAGTATTTT
few TRBD1 TRBJ1-6 TRBV6-6 CAGAGTEYSPIHF TGTGCCGGTGCCGGGACAGAATATTCACCCATCCACTTT
medium-sized - TRBJ1-1 TRBV6-2/TRBV6-3 CASSYNPETEAFF TGTGCCAGCAGTTACAATCCTGAAACTGAAGCTTTCTTT
medium-sized TRBD2 TRBJ2-2 TRBV6-2/TRBV6-3 CASSYLTSGNTGELFF TGTGCCAGCAGTTACCTGACTAGCGGAAACACCGGGGAGCTGTTTTTT
medium-sized TRBD2 TRBJ2-7 TRBV3-1 CASSGWTSGGDEQYF TGTGCCAGCAGCGGATGGACTAGCGGGGGGGACGAGCAGTACTTC
medium-sized TRBD1 TRBJ1-5 TRBV7-8 CASSLGWQGDNQPQHF TGTGCCAGCAGCTTAGGTTGGCAGGGGGACAATCAGCCCCAGCATTTT
- - TRBJ2-7 TRBV7-8 CASSLSGNYEQYF TGTGCCAGCAGCTTATCAGGGAACTACGAGCAGTACTTC
medium-sized TRBD2 TRBJ2-7 TRBV4-1 CASSQDSGLAGREQYF TGCGCCAGCAGCCAAGACTCGGGACTAGCGGGACGAGAGCAGTACTTC
once TRBD1 TRBJ1-2 TRBV28 CASSSLTGRGYTF TGTGCCAGCAGTTCTCTGACAGGGAGAGGCTACACCTTC
few TRBD2 TRBJ2-3 TRBV3-1 CASSPTSGGTDTQYF TGTGCCAGCAGCCCGACTAGCGGGGGCACAGATACGCAGTATTTT
medium-sized - TRBJ1-5 TRBV4-3 CASSQDAARGQPQHF TGCGCCAGCAGCCAAGATGCGGCGCGGGGTCAGCCCCAGCATTTT
medium-sized TRBD1 TRBJ2-7 TRBV20-1 CSARPGQSAYEQYF TGCAGTGCTCGACCGGGACAGTCAGCCTACGAGCAGTACTTC
medium-sized TRBD2 TRBJ2-3 TRBV6-2/TRBV6-3 CASSLIAGPTDTQYF TGTGCCAGCAGTCTAATAGCGGGGCCCACAGATACGCAGTATTTT
- - TRBJ2-3 TRBV11-1 CASSPGGDTQYF TGTGCCAGCAGCCCCGGCGGCGATACGCAGTATTTT
large - TRBJ1-2 TRBV6-5 CASSPGVRNYGYTF TGTGCCAGCAGCCCAGGAGTACGTAACTATGGCTACACCTTC
medium-sized TRBD1 TRBJ2-7 TRBV6-2/TRBV6-3 CASSPQGAKYEQYF TGTGCCAGCAGCCCACAGGGGGCAAAGTACGAGCAGTACTTC
- - TRBJ2-1 TRBV24-1 CATSDGEEQFF TGTGCCACCAGTGACGGAGAAGAGCAGTTCTTC
medium-sized - TRBJ2-5 TRBV29-1 CSVVEGAGMGTQYF TGCAGCGTTGTGGAAGGCGCCGGTATGGGGACCCAGTACTTC
many - TRBJ1-6 TRBV7-9 CASSLETWPLHF TGTGCCAGCAGCTTAGAGACCTGGCCCCTCCACTTT
few - TRBJ2-3 TRBV28 CASSPSDSTDTQYF TGTGCCAGCAGTCCCTCGGACAGCACAGATACGCAGTATTTT
- - TRBJ1-4 TRBV12-5 CASGLPGSYSFNEKLFF TGTGCTAGTGGTTTGCCAGGCTCCTACTCCTTTAATGAAAAACTGTTTTTT
many - TRBJ2-7 TRBV4-1 CASSQDLTLGYEQYF TGCGCCAGCAGCCAAGATTTGACTCTTGGCTACGAGCAGTACTTC
medium-sized - TRBJ1-1 TRBV5-1 CASSSDMNTEAFF TGCGCCAGCAGCTCCGACATGAACACTGAAGCTTTCTTT
many TRBD1 TRBJ2-1 TRBV28 CASSSPGQGGWYEQFF TGTGCCAGCAGTTCACCGGGACAGGGGGGGTGGTATGAGCAGTTCTTC
medium-sized TRBD1 TRBJ2-7 TRBV29-1 CSVEGGQGYEQYF TGCAGCGTTGAAGGCGGACAGGGGTACGAGCAGTACTTC
large TRBD2 TRBJ2-5 TRBV7-2 CASSRGGAETQYF TGTGCCAGCAGCCGCGGGGGGGCTGAGACCCAGTACTTC
- TRBD1 TRBJ1-1 TRBV2 CASSEEGATEAFF TGTGCCAGCAGTGAAGAGGGGGCAACTGAAGCTTTCTTT
medium-sized TRBD2 TRBJ2-2 TRBV13 CASSLGLAGVTGELFF TGTGCCAGCAGCTTAGGGCTAGCGGGAGTCACCGGGGAGCTGTTTTTT
many - TRBJ1-1 TRBV7-2 CASSLEFNTEAFF TGTGCCAGCAGCTTAGAGTTCAACACTGAAGCTTTCTTT
- - TRBJ2-1 TRBV18 CASSPSYGGGYNEQF TGTGCCAGCTCACCCTCTTACGGGGGCGGTTACAATGAGCAGTTC
medium-sized TRBD1 TRBJ1-1 TRBV18 CASSPGQGAFHTEAFF TGTGCCAGCTCACCGGGACAGGGGGCGTTTCACACTGAAGCTTTCTTT
medium-sized - TRBJ1-1 TRBV6-2/TRBV6-3 CASTQNLGTLTEAFF TGTGCCAGCACCCAAAACCTTGGGACGTTGACTGAAGCTTTCTTT
many - TRBJ1-1 TRBV20-1 CSASGALGNTEAFF TGCAGTGCATCAGGGGCTCTTGGGAACACTGAAGCTTTCTTT
medium-sized - TRBJ1-1 TRBV5-1 CASSLSYTNTEAFF TGCGCCAGCAGCTTGTCTTACACAAACACTGAAGCTTTCTTT
medium-sized - TRBJ2-7 TRBV11-2 CASSRAGVGEQYF TGTGCCAGCAGCCGAGCAGGGGTGGGAGAGCAGTACTTC
medium-sized - TRBJ2-7 TRBV11-2 CASSRTLYEQYF TGTGCCAGCAGCAGGACTCTTTACGAGCAGTACTTC
many - TRBJ2-1 TRBV30 CAWSVGAHLYNEQFF TGTGCCTGGAGTGTAGGGGCCCACCTCTACAATGAGCAGTTCTTC
medium-sized - TRBJ1-1 TRBV9 CASTFSAMNTEAFF TGTGCCAGCACTTTCAGCGCTATGAACACTGAAGCTTTCTTT
medium-sized - TRBJ2-1 TRBV18 CASSPQEGSYNEQFF TGTGCCAGCTCACCGCAGGAGGGGTCCTACAATGAGCAGTTCTTC